The sequence of this TCR beta chain was determined in a study of blood T cell repertoires in COVID-19. Overall study context: Samples of COVID-19 (acute and convalescent) were obtained from the United States, Italy and Spain. PBMCs, B-cell-depleted T cells, or T cells were the source of the cDNA or gDNA that made up the material.

CDR3 size: 15 residues. The junction had 10 bases not matched to a gene; V was cut back by 4 bases and J by 9 bases. Germline values: CDR1 WSHSY, CDR2 SAAADI. Authors' analysis steps: By means of reference gene primer amplification, nucleated cell counts were estimated. Assay used: immunoSEQ multiplex PCR; TCRdb lists only in-frame clones, some missing. V, J and clone size are taken as reported in that table, and D and trimming were inferred from the DNA itself. The sample includes 100,000 or so clones, around 87% of them seen just once. This chain connects TRBV10-2 to TRBJ2-1, with 9 bases lining up with TRBD2. The sequenced sample was peripheral blood. This clonotype originated in a human donor in a cohort sampled during active COVID-19. CDR3 protein: CASSVAGADVAEQFF. CDR3 coding DNA: TGCGCCAGCAGTGTAGCGGGAGCTGATGTAGCTGAGCAGTTCTTC.